Included here is one T cell receptor beta chain sequence, with context. This clonotype was counted many times. Its antigen has not been determined. The input lacks base qualities; no much larger clone sits a single base away. From cysteine to phenylalanine, the CDR3 is 15 amino acids long. Solely the CDR3 DNA is kept, with 45 bases framed from the first base. The germline ends are 13 bases apart after V is trimmed by 3 bases and J by 0 bases. Sequences DFQATT (CDR1) and SNEGSKA (CDR2) are obtained from the germline V gene (reference sequence). The record originates from a study of CD8 T cells in ankylosing spondylitis (dated by TCRdb to about 2017). At the level of the whole study: To find TCR variants linked to disease, the study profiled T cell receptor beta repertoires in ankylosing spondylitis patients and healthy donors. The whole study cohort included over a hundred healthy donors and over 20 ankylosing spondylitis patients. Peripheral blood samples were taken, and synovial fluid was additionally collected from ankylosing spondylitis patients. The paper as a whole reports these results and caveats: In peripheral blood, the disease-linked clones were found at relatively low frequencies and had a CD8+ phenotype. Some motif variants had previously been reported in the synovial fluid and blood of reactive arthritis patients, which suggests shared mechanisms of disease initiation. Significant enrichment of the disease-linked clones was reported in matched synovial fluid samples from ankylosing spondylitis patients. Blood from ankylosing spondylitis patients appeared to be characterized by a TCR beta motif composed of about eight highly homologous amino acid variants.

Sequencing was carried out with an Illumina HiSeq 2500. TCR beta libraries were prepared by quantitative 5'-RACE with molecular barcodes. The authors processed their data as follows. Disease-linked TCR variants were identified with a new computational method built on a probabilistic model of VDJ rearrangement. TCRdb itself trimmed the public reads at Q25 with fastp, ran MiXCR and retained productive beta chains. Every CDR3 protein is listed once, alongside the most common genes and DNA of its rows. It is TCRdb's table, rather than the study itself, that gives the V and J calls and clone size. For this sample there are 500,000 to 650,000 distinct CDR3 sequences; under 5.5% appear just once. Around 3.5% of the sample goes to the ten largest clones.

The clonotype was recovered from a male donor with ankylosing spondylitis. Sequenced input: blood, either unsorted or a sorted T cell fraction (not recorded which). This chain joins TRBV20-1 to TRBJ2-3; no D gene call is confident. The sequenced DNA: TGCAGTGCTAGTATGGTTGGAACTAGCACAGATACGCAGTATTTT. This codes for CSASMVGTSTDTQYF.